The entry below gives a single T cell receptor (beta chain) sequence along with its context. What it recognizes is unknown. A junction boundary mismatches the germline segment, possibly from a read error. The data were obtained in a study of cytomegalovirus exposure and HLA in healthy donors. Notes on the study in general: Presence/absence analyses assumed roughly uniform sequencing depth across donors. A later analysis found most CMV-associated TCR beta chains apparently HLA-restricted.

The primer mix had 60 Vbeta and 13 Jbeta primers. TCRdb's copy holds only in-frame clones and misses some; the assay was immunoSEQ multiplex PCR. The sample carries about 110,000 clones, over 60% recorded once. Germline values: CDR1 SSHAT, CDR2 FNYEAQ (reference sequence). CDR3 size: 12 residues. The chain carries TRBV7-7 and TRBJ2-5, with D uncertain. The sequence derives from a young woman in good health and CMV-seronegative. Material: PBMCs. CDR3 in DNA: TGTGCTAGCACGTCCGGTATGGAGACCCAGTACTTC. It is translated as CASTSGMETQYF.